The rows below give T cell receptor beta chains drawn from one sample of a study of cytomegalovirus exposure and HLA in healthy donors. Repertoires were generated with immunoSEQ multiplex PCR, while TCRdb's copy carries only in-frame clones and drops some. The repertoire holds around 200,000 clones, with more than 80% as singletons. Sequencing was carried out using PBMCs. Source of these receptors: a boy aged 5-17 years in good health and CMV-seronegative. Both conserved end residues are part of each CDR3. D genes are given only for firm matches. Some rows mark clone size as missing; the rest say once, few, many or name a class of expanded clone.

D gene: -
J gene: TRBJ1-5
V gene: TRBV5-1
clone size: -
CDR3 protein: CASSLDGDSNQPQHF
CDR3 DNA: TGCGCCAGCAGCTTGGACGGAGATAGCAATCAGCCCCAGCATTTT

D gene: -
J gene: TRBJ2-2
V gene: TRBV30
clone size: -
CDR3 protein: CGQGSNTGELFF
CDR3 DNA: TGTGGTCAGGGATCGAACACCGGGGAGCTGTTTTTT

D gene: TRBD1
J gene: TRBJ2-5
V gene: TRBV5-6
clone size: -
CDR3 protein: CASSPGQGYPYSHQETQYF
CDR3 DNA: TGTGCCAGCAGCCCTGGACAGGGTTATCCCTATTCCCACCAAGAGACCCAGTACTTC

D gene: -
J gene: TRBJ1-2
V gene: TRBV5-8
clone size: -
CDR3 protein: CASSLMVMEGIYGYTF
CDR3 DNA: TGTGCCAGCAGCTTAATGGTTATGGAGGGTATCTATGGCTACACCTTC

D gene: -
J gene: TRBJ2-7
V gene: TRBV5-4
clone size: -
CDR3 protein: CASSLFQGLDEQYF
CDR3 DNA: TGTGCCAGCAGCTTGTTTCAGGGGCTGGACGAGCAGTACTTC

D gene: TRBD2
J gene: TRBJ2-1
V gene: TRBV19
clone size: -
CDR3 protein: CASSLESGTPAYNEQFF
CDR3 DNA: TGTGCCAGTAGTCTAGAAAGCGGGACTCCGGCCTACAATGAGCAGTTCTTC

D gene: -
J gene: TRBJ2-5
V gene: TRBV5-4
clone size: once
CDR3 protein: CASSLPGQETQYF
CDR3 DNA: TGTGCCAGCAGCTTGCCAGGGCAAGAGACCCAGTACTTC

D gene: TRBD2
J gene: TRBJ2-1
V gene: TRBV7-9
clone size: once
CDR3 protein: CASSRGLAGGRNEQFF
CDR3 DNA: TGTGCCAGCAGCCGCGGACTAGCGGGAGGAAGGAATGAGCAGTTCTTC

D gene: -
J gene: TRBJ1-1
V gene: TRBV2
clone size: -
CDR3 protein: CASMGPGTEAFF
CDR3 DNA: TGTGCCAGCATGGGGCCTGGCACTGAAGCTTTCTTT

D gene: -
J gene: TRBJ1-1
V gene: TRBV19
clone size: few
CDR3 protein: CASKKTGRNTEAFF
CDR3 DNA: TGTGCCAGTAAAAAGACAGGCCGGAACACTGAAGCTTTCTTT

D gene: TRBD2
J gene: TRBJ2-7
V gene: TRBV6-5
clone size: -
CDR3 protein: CASSYGLGGGSYEQYF
CDR3 DNA: TGTGCCAGCAGTTACGGTCTCGGGGGGGGTTCCTACGAGCAGTACTTC

D gene: TRBD2
J gene: TRBJ2-5
V gene: TRBV5-4
clone size: -
CDR3 protein: CASSTTGTKKETQYF
CDR3 DNA: TGTGCCAGCAGCACGACCGGGACTAAGAAAGAGACCCAGTACTTC

D gene: TRBD1
J gene: TRBJ2-7
V gene: TRBV27
clone size: -
CDR3 protein: CASRRDRGNYEQYF
CDR3 DNA: TGTGCCAGCAGGCGGGACAGGGGAAACTACGAGCAGTACTTC

D gene: TRBD1
J gene: TRBJ1-1
V gene: TRBV18
clone size: once
CDR3 protein: CAGGQGTTEAFF
CDR3 DNA: TGTGCCGGAGGACAGGGAACCACTGAAGCTTTCTTT

D gene: TRBD1
J gene: TRBJ2-3
V gene: TRBV30
clone size: -
CDR3 protein: CAWSHPRDRGSTDTQYF
CDR3 DNA: TGTGCCTGGAGTCACCCTAGGGACAGGGGAAGCACAGATACGCAGTATTTT

D gene: TRBD1
J gene: TRBJ1-5
V gene: TRBV6-1
clone size: -
CDR3 protein: CATGQGSNQPQHF
CDR3 DNA: TGTGCCACCGGACAGGGGAGCAATCAGCCCCAGCATTTT

D gene: -
J gene: TRBJ1-6
V gene: TRBV30
clone size: few
CDR3 protein: CAWSVRNSPLHF
CDR3 DNA: TGTGCCTGGAGTGTGAGGAATTCACCCCTCCACTTT

D gene: TRBD1
J gene: TRBJ1-1
V gene: TRBV7-3
clone size: -
CDR3 protein: CASSSGTGREAFF
CDR3 DNA: TGTGCCAGCAGCTCCGGGACAGGGCGGGAAGCTTTCTTT